The text below deals with one T cell receptor (beta chain). The CDR3 totals 14 residues. Germline CDR1 reads MNHEY; CDR2 reads SVGAGI. Trimming shortened V by 7 bases and J by 4 bases, and 16 bases separated the two germline ends. Time point reported: pre-treatment baseline. Disease control meant complete response, partial response or stable disease at 12 weeks. The data derive from a study of blood T cell dynamics during melanoma immunotherapy. Study at large: Standard first-line treatment here was pembrolizumab or nivolumab plus ipilimumab in metastatic melanoma.

Repertoires were generated with immunoSEQ multiplex PCR, while TCRdb's copy carries only in-frame clones and drops some. This sample has over 8,000 clones, with approximately 86% found just once. The source was blood, collected from a patient treated with checkpoint blockade. The clonotype originates from a human donor with melanoma. J is TRBJ1-2 and V is TRBV6-5; a weak D match, TRBD1 (6 bases). The CDR3 bases are TGTGCCAGCACGAATGCAGGGGAGATCTATGGCTACACCTTC. It specifies CASTNAGEIYGYTF.